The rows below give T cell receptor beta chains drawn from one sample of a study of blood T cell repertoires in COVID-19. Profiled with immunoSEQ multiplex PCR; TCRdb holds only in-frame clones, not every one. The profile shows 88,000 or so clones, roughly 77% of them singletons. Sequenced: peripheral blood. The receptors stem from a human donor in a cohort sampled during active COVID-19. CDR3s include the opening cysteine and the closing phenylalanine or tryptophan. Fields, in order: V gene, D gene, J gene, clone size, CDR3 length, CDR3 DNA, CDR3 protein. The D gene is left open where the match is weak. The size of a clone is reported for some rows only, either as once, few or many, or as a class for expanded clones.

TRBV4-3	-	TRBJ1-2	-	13	TGCGCCAGCAGCCAACAACAGGGTTCTGGCTACACCTTC	CASSQQQGSGYTF
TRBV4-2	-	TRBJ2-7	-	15	TGTGCCAGCAGCCAAATTTTCGCGGATTCCTACGAGCAGTACTTC	CASSQIFADSYEQYF
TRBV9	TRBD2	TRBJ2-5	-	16	TGTGCCAGCAGCGTAGGGATAGCGGGAGCTCAAGAGACCCAGTACTTC	CASSVGIAGAQETQYF
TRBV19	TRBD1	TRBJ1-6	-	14	TGTGCCAGTAGTCAGACAGGGGGCGAGTCACCCCTCCACTTT	CASSQTGGESPLHF
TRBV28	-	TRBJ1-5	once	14	TGTGCCAGCAGTTTAGAGCAGGGGAGTCAGCCCCAGCATTTT	CASSLEQGSQPQHF
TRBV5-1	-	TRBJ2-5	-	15	TGCGCCAGCAGCTTGTGGGGGGAAGGAGCGGAGACCCAGTACTTC	CASSLWGEGAETQYF
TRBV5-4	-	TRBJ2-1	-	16	TGTGCCAGCAGCTTGCAGGGCGGATCTTCTTACAATGAGCAGTTCTTC	CASSLQGGSSYNEQFF
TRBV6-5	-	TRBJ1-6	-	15	TGTGCCAGCCTCTTATACAGCTCCTATAATTCACCCCTCCACTTT	CASLLYSSYNSPLHF
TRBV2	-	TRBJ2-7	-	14	TGTGCCAGCAGTGGTTACGAGACAAATTACGAGCAGTACTTC	CASSGYETNYEQYF
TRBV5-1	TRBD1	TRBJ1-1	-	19	TGCGCCAGCAGCTTGGACCCATCAGGGGGTACACACCTGAACACTGAAGCTTTCTTT	CASSLDPSGGTHLNTEAFF
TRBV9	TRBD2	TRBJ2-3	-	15	TGTGCCAGCAGCGTTTTAGCGGGAGTTACAGATACGCAGTATTTT	CASSVLAGVTDTQYF
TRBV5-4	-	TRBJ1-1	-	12	TGTGCCAGCAGCCCCTTCCAGGGGGAAGCTTTCTTT	CASSPFQGEAFF
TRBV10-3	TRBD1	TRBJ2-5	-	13	TGTGCCATCAGCGGACAGGGGGTAGAGACCCAGTACTTC	CAISGQGVETQYF
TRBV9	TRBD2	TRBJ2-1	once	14	TGTGCCAGCAGCGTAGTGACTAGCGGGAATGAGCAGTTCTTC	CASSVVTSGNEQFF
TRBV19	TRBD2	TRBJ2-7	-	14	TGTGCCAGTAGCCGGGGAGCGGGAAGATACGAGCAGTACTTC	CASSRGAGRYEQYF
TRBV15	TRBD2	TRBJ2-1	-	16	TGTGCCACCAGCAGAGACCTAGCGGGAGTGCACAATGAGCAGTTCTTC	CATSRDLAGVHNEQFF